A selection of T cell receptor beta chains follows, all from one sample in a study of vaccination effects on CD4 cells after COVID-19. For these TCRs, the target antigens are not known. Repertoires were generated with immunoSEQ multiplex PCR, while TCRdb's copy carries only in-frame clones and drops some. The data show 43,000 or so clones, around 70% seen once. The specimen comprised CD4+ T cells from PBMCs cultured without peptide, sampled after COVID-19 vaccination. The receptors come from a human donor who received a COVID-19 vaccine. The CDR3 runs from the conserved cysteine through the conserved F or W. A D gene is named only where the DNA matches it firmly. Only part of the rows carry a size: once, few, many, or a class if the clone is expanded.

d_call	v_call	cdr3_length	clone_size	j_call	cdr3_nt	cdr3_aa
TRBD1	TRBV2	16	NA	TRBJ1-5	TGTGCCAGCAGTCTACGGACAGGGGGATACAATCAGCCCCAGCATTTT	CASSLRTGGYNQPQHF
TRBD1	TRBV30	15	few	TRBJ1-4	TGTGCCTGGAATAGACAGGGGGCTGCTAATGAAAAACTGTTTTTT	CAWNRQGAANEKLFF
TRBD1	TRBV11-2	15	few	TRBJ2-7	TGTGCCAGCAGTTATAGACAGGGGATTACCTACGAGCAGTACTTC	CASSYRQGITYEQYF
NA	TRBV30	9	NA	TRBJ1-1	TGTGCCTGGAGTCCCCCAGGGGAATTT	CAWSPPGEF
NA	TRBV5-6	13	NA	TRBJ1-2	TGTGCCAGCAGCTTGGATTGGGGAAGGGGCTACACCTTC	CASSLDWGRGYTF
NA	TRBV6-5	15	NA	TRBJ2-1	TGTGCCAGCAGCATTTTCCGGCCCCTTAACAATGAGCAGTTCTTC	CASSIFRPLNNEQFF
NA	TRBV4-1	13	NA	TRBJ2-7	TGCGCCAGCAGCCGGCCTCGTTTCGGCGAGCAGTACTTC	CASSRPRFGEQYF
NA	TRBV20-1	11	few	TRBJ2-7	TGCAGTGCTAGAGTGGGTGACGAGCAGTACTTC	CSARVGDEQYF
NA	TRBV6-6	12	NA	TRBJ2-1	TGTGCCAGCAGTTACTCGATCAATGAGCAGTTCTTC	CASSYSINEQFF
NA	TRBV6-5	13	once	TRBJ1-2	TGTGCCAGCAGTCCGAGGGCTAACTATGGCTACACCTTC	CASSPRANYGYTF
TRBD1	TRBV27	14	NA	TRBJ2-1	TGTGCCAGCAGACAGGGGACCAACTACAATGAGCAGTTCTTC	CASRQGTNYNEQFF
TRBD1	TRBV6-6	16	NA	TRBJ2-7	TGTGCCAGCAGATTGGACAGGGGGCGGACCCCCTACGAGCAGTACTTC	CASRLDRGRTPYEQYF
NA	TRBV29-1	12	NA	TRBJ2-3	TGCAGCGTTGTGGGGGTGGAAGATACGCAGTATTTT	CSVVGVEDTQYF
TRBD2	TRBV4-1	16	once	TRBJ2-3	TGCGCCAGCAGCCAGGGACTAGCGGGAGGAGGAGATACGCAGTATTTT	CASSQGLAGGGDTQYF
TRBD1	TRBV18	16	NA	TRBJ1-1	TGTGCCAGCTCACCACAGCAGGGACAGGGCGGCCCTGAAGCTTTCTTT	CASSPQQGQGGPEAFF
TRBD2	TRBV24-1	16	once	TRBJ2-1	TGTGCCACCAGTAAGAGTACTAGCGGACTCTACAATGAGCAGTTCTTC	CATSKSTSGLYNEQFF
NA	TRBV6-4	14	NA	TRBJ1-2	TGTGCCAGCAGTGACTCGATTCACGGATATGGCTACACCTTC	CASSDSIHGYGYTF
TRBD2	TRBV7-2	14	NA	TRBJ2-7	TGTGCCAGCAGCGCGGGAGGCCCTCTCGGCGAGCAGTACTTC	CASSAGGPLGEQYF
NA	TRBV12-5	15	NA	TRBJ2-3	TGTGCTAGTGGTTTGGTAGGGGGGAGCACAGATACGCAGTATTTT	CASGLVGGSTDTQYF
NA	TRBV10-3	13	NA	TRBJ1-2	TGTGCCATCAGTGAGTCGGGGGACTATGGCTACACCTTC	CAISESGDYGYTF
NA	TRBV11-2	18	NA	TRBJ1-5	TGTGCCAGCAGCCGGGCGGTGGGGGGCGGTTTAAGCAATCAGCCCCAGCATTTT	CASSRAVGGGLSNQPQHF
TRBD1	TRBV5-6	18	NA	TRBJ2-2	TGTGCCAGCAGCACAAGACAGGGGTGGTATGGTAACACCGGGGAGCTGTTTTTT	CASSTRQGWYGNTGELFF
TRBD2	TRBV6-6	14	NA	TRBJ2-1	TGTGCCAGCAGTTGGGGACTAGCGGGGAATGAGCAGTTCTTC	CASSWGLAGNEQFF
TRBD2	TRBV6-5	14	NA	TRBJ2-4	TGTGCCAGCAGCCCAACGGGACTAGCGGGAGTCCTGTACTTC	CASSPTGLAGVLYF
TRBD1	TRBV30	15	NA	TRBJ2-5	TGTGCCTGGAGTGAAGGACAGGGCCGCCAAGAGACCCAGTACTTC	CAWSEGQGRQETQYF
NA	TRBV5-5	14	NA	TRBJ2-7	TGTGCCAGCAGCTTGGGAGGGGCGTCCTACGAGCAGTACTTC	CASSLGGASYEQYF
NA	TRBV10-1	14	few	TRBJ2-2	TGCGCCAGCAGTGACGGGACATGGACCGGGGAGCTGTTTTTT	CASSDGTWTGELFF
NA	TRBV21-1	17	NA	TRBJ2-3	TGTGCCAGCAGCAAAGTTTGGCGGGTCGGGAGTCAAGATACGCAGTATTTT	CASSKVWRVGSQDTQYF